This T cell receptor beta chain was documented in a study of human T cells and chemical hapten exposure. Regarding the study as a whole: Expanded TCRs clustered into significantly more large CDR3 similarity groups than controls, the analysis revealed.

TCRdb recomputed calls from the RACE reads with MiXCR, one row per CDR3 protein. The sample shows about 120,000 distinct CDR3 sequences, around 10% of them seen only once. The CDR3 totals 12 residues. Germline-derived CDR1 and CDR2 are SEHNR and FQNEAQ (reference sequence). Trimming removed 7 bases at V and 7 bases at J, with 14 bases between. The sample's time point: patch test 1, 2 weeks after DPC sensitization. The treatment is: therapeutic diphenylcyclopropenone sensitization with weekly scalp DPC. On this clonotype itself: The antigen is unknown.

The TCR sequence derives from a woman aged 45-60 years with alopecia areata. Some clones in this sample may be carry-over from other donors' samples. The chain combines TRBV7-9 with TRBJ2-7; D might be TRBD1 (6 bases). The sequencing here drew on whole blood, taken in connection with sensitization to the hapten diphenylcyclopropenone (DPC). The CDR3 is CASTSLGGEQYF. The CDR3 nucleotides are TGTGCCAGCACCAGTCTAGGGGGTGAGCAGTACTTC.